The next 32 T cell receptor beta chains were all read from a single sample in a study of cytomegalovirus exposure and HLA in healthy donors. Only in-frame clones appear in the TCRdb table, and some are missing; sequencing was by immunoSEQ multiplex PCR. Here the sample spans some 170,000 clones, around 87% being singletons. The sample was PBMCs. The origin of the receptors is a woman under 40 in good health and CMV-seronegative.

The rearrangement links TRBV9 to TRBJ1-5; D remains ambiguous. The CDR3 covers 14 residues. Per the germline V gene, CDR1 is SGDLS and CDR2 is YYNGEE. V lost 7 bases, J lost 2 bases, and 13 bases lay in between. The CDR3 reads CASGSQQGNQPQHF. The CDR3 coding sequence is TGTGCCAGCGGGTCCCAGCAGGGCAATCAGCCCCAGCATTTT.

In its sample, this clone was seen a few times. This rearrangement joins TRBV30 to TRBJ2-2; 9 nucleotides match TRBD2. Unmatched junction bases numbered 4, after V lost 4 bases and J lost 4 bases. Germline V lookup: CDR1 GTSNPN, CDR2 SVGIG (reference sequence). The CDR3 runs to 14 residues. The CDR3 DNA sequence: TGTGCCTGGACTAGCGGGGTTGGCACCGGGGAGCTGTTTTTT. Amino acid sequence: CAWTSGVGTGELFF.

V usage is TRBV7-9 and J usage is TRBJ2-1, with 8 positions matching TRBD2. CDR3 length: 13 amino acids. The V segment lost 4 bases and the J segment 8 bases; nucleotides outside the gene matches: 4. Germline loops: CDR1 SEHNR, CDR2 FQNEAQ (reference sequence). CDR3: CASSSPGLDEQFF. The CDR3 nucleotides are TGTGCCAGCAGCTCCCCGGGACTAGATGAGCAGTTCTTC.

The chain joins TRBV25-1 to TRBJ2-5; D unclear. The CDR3 loop spans 12 amino acids. With 5 bases removed from V and 2 bases from J, the gap between germline ends came to 6 bases. Germline loops: CDR1 MGHDK, CDR2 SYGVNS. The CDR3 sequence is CASSTAQETQYF. CDR3 DNA: TGTGCCAGCAGTACAGCTCAAGAGACCCAGTACTTC.

The J gene is TRBJ2-2, the V gene TRBV10-1; D perhaps matches TRBD2 (6 bases). Germline CDR1 and CDR2: WNHNN and SYGVQD (reference sequence). CDR3 size: 15 residues. The V and J ends lost 3 bases and 0 bases respectively, with 8 bases between them. CDR3 nucleotide sequence: TGCGCCAGCAGTGAAGGGGAGGCGAACACCGGGGAGCTGTTTTTT. As protein: CASSEGEANTGELFF.

The V and J genes are TRBV28 and TRBJ1-2, with D unclear. V was cut by 6 bases and J by 8 bases, with 13 bases left in between. The CDR3 totals 12 residues. Germline lookup yields CDR1 MDHEN and CDR2 SYDVKM. The CDR3 region is CASSRPGEGYTF. As DNA, the CDR3 is TGTGCCAGCAGCCGACCGGGAGAAGGCTACACCTTC.

This sequence joins TRBV7-9 and TRBJ2-7; D gene ambiguous. The V end lost 4 bases, the J end lost 2 bases, and 18 bases lay between the germline ends. Germline V lookup: CDR1 SEHNR, CDR2 FQNEAQ (reference sequence). The CDR3 spans 16 residues. As DNA, the CDR3 is TGTGCCAGCAGCTCTTCTGCCGAGGAGCCGCCCTACGAGCAGTACTTC. As protein: CASSSSAEEPPYEQYF.

The chain carries TRBV14 and TRBJ2-7; 8 nucleotides agree with TRBD1. Germline loops: CDR1 SGHDN, CDR2 FVKESK. The V segment lost 1 base and the J segment 2 bases; nucleotides outside the gene matches: 7. The CDR3 is made up of 16 amino acids. CDR3 sequence reads: CASSQGTGMGAYEQYF. The CDR3 bases are TGTGCCAGCAGCCAAGGGACAGGGATGGGGGCCTACGAGCAGTACTTC.

This clone was detected a few times. J is TRBJ2-7 and V is TRBV27; D is unclear. The germline V and J ends were trimmed by 2 bases and 1 base, with 6 bases remaining between them. CDR3 length: 13 residues. Germline V gives CDR1 MNHEY, CDR2 SMNVEV (reference sequence). The CDR3 DNA sequence: TGTGCCAGCAGTTTAGCAGAATCCTACGAGCAGTACTTC. Translation: CASSLAESYEQYF.

The CDR3 bases are TGTGCCAGCAGTCTCACTAGCGGGGGGTACCGCCCCACAGATACGCAGTATTTT. Protein product: CASSLTSGGYRPTDTQYF. The chain joins TRBV2 to TRBJ2-3; 12 bases are a match to TRBD2. Germline V CDR1 and CDR2: SNHLY, FYNNEI. The CDR3 has 18 residues. Trimming cost V 5 bases and J 2 bases; bases outside gene matches: 11. The variable domain in full, completed from reference TRBV2 and TRBJ2-3, reads EPEVTQTPSHQVTQMGQEVILRCVPISNHLYFYWYRQILGQKVEFLVSFYNNEISEKSEIFDDQFSVERPDGSNFTLKIRSTKLEDSAMYFCASSLTSGGYRPTDTQYFGPGTRLTVL.

This clone has more than one count but fewer than ten. V is TRBV6-6 and J is TRBJ1-6; perhaps TRBD1 as D (6 bases). CDR1 and CDR2 (germline): MNHNY, SVGAGI (reference sequence). Trimming left V 6 bases short and J 8 bases short, with 14 bases between. The CDR3 is 14 residues long. The CDR3 region is CASSIQGLDSPLHF. DNA for the CDR3: TGTGCCAGCAGCATACAGGGCTTGGATTCACCCCTCCACTTT.

J is TRBJ2-7 and V is TRBV13; D is possibly TRBD1 (8 bases). V lost 5 bases, J lost 2 bases, and 16 bases lay in between. The CDR3 has 15 amino acids. Germline V gene sequence: CDR1 PRHDT, CDR2 FYEKMQ (reference sequence). The CDR3 reads CASSAGGAGAYEQYF. Written as DNA, the CDR3 is TGTGCCAGCAGCGCAGGGGGCGCGGGAGCCTACGAGCAGTACTTC.

The chain recombines TRBV7-2 with TRBJ2-3, with 13 positions matching TRBD2. V was pared by 5 bases and J by 0 bases, with 5 bases of the junction left unmatched. Germline CDR1 SGHTA, CDR2 FQGNSA. CDR3 length equals 17 residues. CDR3 DNA sequence: TGTGCCAGCAGCCTAGGACTAGCGGGGGCCAGCACAGATACGCAGTATTTT. Protein product: CASSLGLAGASTDTQYF. Complete variable domain (other parts from reference TRBV7-2 and TRBJ2-3): GAGVSQSPSNKVTEKGKDVELRCDPISGHTALYWYRQSLGQGLEFLIYFQGNSAPDKSGLPSDRFSAERTGGSVSTLTIQRTQQEDSAVYLCASSLGLAGASTDTQYFGPGTRLTVL.

CDR3 nucleotide sequence: TGTGCCAGCAGGAGACCCGGGACAGAAAATTCACCCCTCCACTTT. It translates to CASRRPGTENSPLHF. The V gene is TRBV6-6, the J gene TRBJ1-6, with 7 bases fitting TRBD1. The CDR3 totals 15 residues. After removal of 6 bases from V and 7 bases from J, the junction contained 9 bases not matched to a gene. Germline CDR1 reads MNHNY; CDR2 reads SVGAGI (reference sequence).

This chain links TRBV7-9 with TRBJ2-7, with TRBD2 matching 7 bases. The CDR3 is 15 residues long. CDR1 is SEHNR, CDR2 FQNEAQ, per germline (reference sequence). J gave up 1 base and V 3 bases, and 6 bases lay outside the gene matches. This CDR3 reads CASSLGGSGSYEQYF. CDR3 in DNA: TGTGCCAGCAGCTTGGGGGGGTCCGGATCCTACGAGCAGTACTTC.

V and J are TRBV19 and TRBJ1-2; 7 positions match TRBD1. The CDR3 consists of 12 residues. Per the germline V gene, CDR1 is LNHDA and CDR2 is SQIVND (reference sequence). J gave up 7 bases and V 6 bases, and 5 bases lay outside the gene matches. The CDR3 nucleotides are TGTGCCAGTAGGGCAGACAGGGCTGGCTACACCTTC. Encoded protein: CASRADRAGYTF. Full variable domain (outside the CDR3, taken from reference TRBV19 and TRBJ1-2): DGGITQSPKYLFRKEGQNVTLSCEQNLNHDAMYWYRQDPGQGLRLIYYSQIVNDFQKGDIAEGYSVSREKKESFPLTVTSAQKNPTAFYLCASRADRAGYTFGSGTRLTVV.

Details on this clone: The junction departs from the called germline gene at one end, perhaps through a read error. CDR3 sequence: CAWSVGQRQHF. Here the CDR3 DNA reads TGTGCCTGGAGTGTAGGACAGCGCCAGCATTTT. J is TRBJ1-5 and V is TRBV30, with TRBD1 as a possible D gene (6 bases). This CDR3 is built from 11 residues. Germline V gene data show CDR1 as GTSNPN and CDR2 as SVGIG (reference sequence).

V usage is TRBV7-9 and J usage is TRBJ2-2; 10 bases fit TRBD1. Germline values: CDR1 SEHNR, CDR2 FQNEAQ (reference sequence). The ends lost 4 bases at V and 7 bases at J; junction bases unmatched: 6. The CDR3 consists of 15 residues. This CDR3 reads CASSSDRGRSGELFF. The CDR3 DNA is TGTGCCAGCAGCTCTGACAGGGGGCGCAGCGGGGAGCTGTTTTTT.

This chain links TRBV11-3 with TRBJ1-6, with a possible D match to TRBD1 (6 bases). The V end lost 5 bases, the J end lost 0 bases, and 20 bases lay between the germline ends. The germline V gene has CDR1 SGHNT and CDR2 YENEEA. The CDR3 runs 19 residues. The CDR3 region has the DNA TGTGCCAGCAGCCCCCCCGCCGACAGGTTGAGCTCCTATAATTCACCCCTCCACTTT. Its translation is CASSPPADRLSSYNSPLHF. The entire variable domain, with the rest obtained from reference TRBV11-3 and TRBJ1-6, is as follows: EAGVVQSPRYKIIEKKQPVAFWCNPISGHNTLYWYLQNLGQGPELLIRYENEEAVDDSQLPKDRFSAERLKGVDSTLKIQPAELGDSAVYLCASSPPADRLSSYNSPLHFGNGTRLTVT.

This clone turned up a few times. This rearrangement joins TRBV6-5 to TRBJ2-7; 9 nucleotides align to TRBD2. This CDR3 spans 15 amino acids. The J segment lost 3 bases and the V segment lost 1 base, leaving 4 bases of the junction unmatched. The germline V gene encodes CDR1 MNHEY and CDR2 SVGAGI. The CDR3 sequence: CASSYLSGGYYEQYF. CDR3 DNA: TGTGCCAGCAGTTACTTGAGCGGGGGGTACTACGAGCAGTACTTC.

The J gene is TRBJ2-2, the V gene TRBV2, with 10 bases fitting TRBD2. This CDR3 spans 16 amino acids. Germline values: CDR1 SNHLY, CDR2 FYNNEI. V lost 11 bases and J lost 2; bases outside the gene matches: 11. CDR3 nucleotide sequence: TGTGCCTCCGAGGTGGCTAGCGGGGGAAACACCGGGGAGCTGTTTTTT. This sequence encodes CASEVASGGNTGELFF.

The chain couples TRBV6-1 to TRBJ2-7; TRBD2 might be the D (6 bases). V dropped 10 bases and J dropped 2 bases, with 15 bases sitting between them. CDR1 is MNHNS and CDR2 is SASEGT in the germline V gene. The CDR3 extends over 13 amino acids. This CDR3 reads CATGTPGPYEQYF. In nucleotides, the CDR3 is TGTGCCACCGGGACTCCGGGTCCCTACGAGCAGTACTTC.

This rearrangement joins TRBV4-3 to TRBJ1-6; tentatively, D is TRBD1 (5 bases). With 0 bases removed from V and 6 bases from J, the gap between germline ends came to 18 bases. Per the germline V gene, CDR1 is LGHNA and CDR2 is YSLEER. The CDR3 extends over 18 amino acids. This CDR3 is CASSQDPPPGNLNSPLHF. CDR3 sequence (DNA): TGCGCCAGCAGCCAAGATCCCCCTCCAGGGAACCTTAATTCACCCCTCCACTTT.

This clone was counted once. V gene TRBV4-3 combines with J gene TRBJ1-1; 8 bases fit TRBD1. Germline CDR1 LGHNA, CDR2 YSLEER. The junction had 6 bases not matched to a gene; V was cut back by 4 bases and J by 5 bases. The length of the CDR3 is 14 residues. CDR3 in DNA: TGCGCCAGCAGCCCCGACAGGGGATGGACTGAAGCTTTCTTT. Its translation is CASSPDRGWTEAFF.

The chain combines TRBV7-9 with TRBJ1-2; D ambiguous. V was cut by 2 bases and J by 4 bases, with 8 bases left in between. This CDR3 has 13 residues. The germline V gene encodes CDR1 SEHNR and CDR2 FQNEAQ (reference sequence). The CDR3 loop reads CASSLLGSYGYTF. The CDR3 coding sequence is TGTGCCAGCAGCTTATTGGGCAGCTATGGCTACACCTTC.

The chain recombines TRBV7-9 with TRBJ1-2; D remains ambiguous. This CDR3 has 13 residues. Germline V gene sequence: CDR1 SEHNR, CDR2 FQNEAQ (reference sequence). Between the trimmed V and J ends, which lost 2 bases and 6 bases, there was a span of 10 bases. Here the CDR3 reads CASSLMQVDGYTF. The DNA of the CDR3 is TGTGCCAGCAGCTTAATGCAGGTTGATGGCTACACCTTC.

The chain employs TRBV5-1 and TRBJ1-1, with D tentatively TRBD1 (5 bases). The V and J ends lost 6 bases and 4 bases respectively, with 10 bases between them. This CDR3 has 12 residues. The germline gives CDR1 SGHRS, CDR2 YFSETQ. CDR3 sequence reads: CASMGGGTEAFF. CDR3 DNA: TGCGCCAGCATGGGGGGTGGCACTGAAGCTTTCTTT.

The chain carries TRBV6-1 and TRBJ1-2; a weak D match, TRBD1 (6 bases). CDR1 is MNHNS, CDR2 SASEGT, per germline. This CDR3 region has 14 residues. V was trimmed by 4 bases and J by 5 bases, leaving 14 bases between them. The CDR3 loop reads CASSASWDIYGYTF. The CDR3, as DNA: TGTGCCAGCAGTGCATCCTGGGACATATATGGCTACACCTTC.

This clone was recorded once. The chain couples TRBV2 to TRBJ1-2; TRBD1 aligns across 7 bases. The CDR3 runs 15 residues. Trimming took 8 bases from V and 2 from J; bases not matched to a gene: 11. Per germline, CDR1 SNHLY and CDR2 FYNNEI. CDR3 in amino acids: CASHVRQGENYGYTF. CDR3 bases: TGTGCCAGCCACGTTAGACAGGGAGAAAACTATGGCTACACCTTC.

This sequence joins TRBV19 and TRBJ2-7; TRBD2 matches 11 bases. Per germline, CDR1 LNHDA and CDR2 SQIVND (reference sequence). J lost 2 bases, V lost 5 bases, and 5 bases had no gene match. The CDR3 has 15 residues. CDR3 sequence reads: CASSPRLAGTYEQYF. Written as DNA, the CDR3 is TGTGCCAGTAGTCCTAGACTAGCGGGGACCTACGAGCAGTACTTC.

J is TRBJ2-1 and V is TRBV4-3, with a weak D call TRBD2 (5 bases). V was trimmed by 4 bases and J by 5 bases, leaving 15 bases between them. Germline V gene sequence: CDR1 LGHNA, CDR2 YSLEER. The CDR3 has 15 residues. CDR3 sequence: CASSRSRDYNNEQFF. In DNA, the CDR3 is TGCGCCAGCAGCCGATCCCGAGACTACAACAATGAGCAGTTCTTC.

The chain combines TRBV7-9 with TRBJ1-2; tentatively, D is TRBD1 (6 bases). Germline V lookup: CDR1 SEHNR, CDR2 FQNEAQ (reference sequence). Trimming pared 4 bases from V and 3 bases from J, leaving 18 bases between. The CDR3 runs to 16 residues. Here the CDR3 reads CASSSRDKGGHYGYTF. The CDR3 DNA sequence: TGTGCCAGCAGCTCCCGGGACAAGGGAGGGCACTATGGCTACACCTTC.